The 15 T cell receptor beta chains listed next were all sequenced from one sample in a study of cytomegalovirus exposure and HLA in healthy donors. Vbeta (60) and Jbeta (13) primers were used in the PCR. Profiled with immunoSEQ multiplex PCR; TCRdb holds only in-frame clones, not every one. The repertoire holds around 190,000 clones, approximately 80% seen once, with roughly 3% in the top ten. Sequenced sample: PBMCs. These receptors were obtained from a woman aged 25 to 39 in good health and CMV-seronegative.

In its sample, this clone was seen a few times. This rearrangement joins TRBV5-8 to TRBJ2-3, with TRBD2 identical over 8 bases. V was pared by 3 bases and J by 3 bases, with 9 bases of the junction left unmatched. The CDR3 totals 16 residues. Germline CDR1 reads SGHTS; CDR2 reads YDEGEE. CDR3 protein: CASSSTGTSETDTQYF. The CDR3 nucleotides read TGTGCCAGCAGCTCGACCGGGACTAGTGAGACAGATACGCAGTATTTT.

The chain recombines TRBV30 with TRBJ2-1, with D possibly TRBD2 on 7 matching bases. Trimming took off 1 base at V and 8 bases at J, with 12 bases between the two ends. This CDR3 has 13 amino acids. In germline, CDR1 is GTSNPN, CDR2 SVGIG (reference sequence). The CDR3: CAWSEGGGDEQFF. The DNA of the CDR3 is TGTGCCTGGAGTGAAGGGGGAGGGGATGAGCAGTTCTTC.

This sequence joins TRBV6-1 and TRBJ2-3; D gene unclear. V was shortened by 8 bases and J by 4 bases, with 7 bases between the two germline ends. Germline values: CDR1 MNHNS, CDR2 SASEGT. CDR3 length: 11 amino acids. The chain's CDR3 is CASPRADTQYF. In DNA form, the CDR3 reads TGTGCCAGCCCCCGTGCAGATACGCAGTATTTT.

Only one count was recorded for this clone. The chain couples TRBV2 to TRBJ2-3, with 9 nucleotides matching TRBD2. The length of the CDR3 is 16 residues. Germline values: CDR1 SNHLY, CDR2 FYNNEI. With V trimmed by 4 bases and J by 2 bases, 7 bases remained unmatched. The CDR3 DNA reads TGTGCCAGCAGTGTTGGTCTAGCGGGACTCACAGATACGCAGTATTTT. It yields the protein CASSVGLAGLTDTQYF. The full variable domain, in which reference TRBV2 and TRBJ2-3 provide the parts outside the CDR3, is EPEVTQTPSHQVTQMGQEVILRCVPISNHLYFYWYRQILGQKVEFLVSFYNNEISEKSEIFDDQFSVERPDGSNFTLKIRSTKLEDSAMYFCASSVGLAGLTDTQYFGPGTRLTVL.

This clone has only a few counts. The chain combines TRBV7-9 with TRBJ2-1; the match to TRBD2 covers 13 bases. The V segment lost 1 base and the J segment 13 bases; nucleotides outside the gene matches: 1. The CDR3 covers 13 residues. Germline values: CDR1 SEHNR, CDR2 FQNEAQ (reference sequence). The CDR3 bases are TGTGCCAGCAGCTTAGGGACTAGCGGGGGCCAGTTCTTC. Amino acids: CASSLGTSGGQFF. Full variable domain (rest looked up from reference TRBV7-9 and TRBJ2-1): DTGVSQNPRHKITKRGQNVTFRCDPISEHNRLYWYRQTLGQGPEFLTYFQNEAQLEKSRLLSDRFSAERPKGSFSTLEIQRTEQGDSAMYLCASSLGTSGGQFFGPGTRLTVL.

The V call is TRBV7-8, the J call TRBJ1-4, with a tentative D call TRBD1 (5 bases). The CDR3 has 15 amino acids. V was pared by 7 bases and J by 4 bases, with 16 bases between. Germline CDR1 reads SGHVS; CDR2 reads FQNEAQ. CDR3 region: CASNWGGTGNEKLFF. The CDR3 DNA is TGTGCCAGCAATTGGGGGGGGACCGGTAATGAAAAACTGTTTTTT.

Concerning this clone itself: Its ends do not fully match the called genes, so a read error is possible. This chain links TRBV7-9 with TRBJ1-1; 9 bases line up with TRBD1. The germline V gene encodes CDR1 SEHNR and CDR2 FQNEAQ (reference sequence). The CDR3 length is 16 residues. The CDR3 reads CSSSLTGGVENTEAFF. CDR3 in DNA: TGTTCCAGCAGCCTTACAGGGGGCGTTGAGAACACTGAAGCTTTCTTT.

The chain recombines TRBV5-1 with TRBJ1-1; D is uncertain. Trimming pared 5 bases from V and 1 base from J, leaving 9 bases between. CDR3 length equals 13 residues. The germline CDR1 and CDR2 sequences are SGHRS and YFSETQ. As DNA, the CDR3 is TGCGCCAGCAGTCTCCGGGAGAACACTGAAGCTTTCTTT. As protein: CASSLRENTEAFF.

The V gene is TRBV27, the J gene TRBJ2-5; 8 nucleotides line up with TRBD1. Germline trimming cut 6 bases from V and 5 bases from J; bases unmatched to any gene: 8. Germline CDR1 MNHEY, CDR2 SMNVEV (reference sequence). The CDR3 covers 14 residues. For the CDR3, the DNA is TGTGCCAGCAGCTGGACAGGGAATAGTGAGACCCAGTACTTC. This translates into CASSWTGNSETQYF.

V gene TRBV30 combines with J gene TRBJ2-7; D uncertain. Per the germline V gene, CDR1 is GTSNPN and CDR2 is SVGIG (reference sequence). The ends were cut back, 1 base at V and 8 bases at J, with 9 bases in the middle. CDR3 size: 11 residues. The CDR3 loop is CAWSELNQQYF. As DNA, the CDR3 is TGTGCCTGGAGTGAGCTTAACCAGCAGTACTTC.

Of note for this clone: A junction end diverges from the germline sequence, so it may reflect a read error. The rearrangement links TRBV5-1 to TRBJ1-2; D is possibly TRBD1 (5 bases). In germline, CDR1 is SGHRS, CDR2 YFSETQ. The CDR3 runs 16 residues. The CDR3 loop is CASSYGALGVDYGYPF. The CDR3, as DNA: TGCGCCAGCAGCTATGGGGCCCTAGGGGTGGACTATGGCTACCCCTTC.

This chain joins TRBV5-1 and TRBJ1-2; no reliable D call. The length of the CDR3 is 13 residues. Per germline, CDR1 SGHRS and CDR2 YFSETQ. Deletions cut 1 base from V and 4 bases from J, with 8 bases between. CDR3: CASSLQATYGYTF. DNA of the CDR3: TGCGCCAGCAGCTTGCAAGCGACCTATGGCTACACCTTC.

V gene TRBV7-9 combines with J gene TRBJ1-1; 12 bases line up with TRBD1. Unmatched junction bases numbered 8, after V lost 5 bases and J lost 7 bases. The CDR3 contains 15 residues. Germline V CDR1 and CDR2: SEHNR, FQNEAQ (reference sequence). The CDR3 DNA reads as TGTGCCAGCAGCCCAGGGACAGGGGGCGCAAATGAAGCTTTCTTT. Translated: CASSPGTGGANEAFF.

The rearrangement uses TRBV19 and TRBJ2-4, with 9 bases identical to TRBD1. V shed 3 bases, J shed 9 bases, and the junction held 3 bases outside the gene matches. Looked up from germline, CDR1 is LNHDA and CDR2 is SQIVND (reference sequence). The CDR3 runs to 13 residues. The CDR3 DNA sequence: TGTGCCAGTAGTATCGACAGGGGGACCATTCAGTACTTC. This encodes CASSIDRGTIQYF.

The chain has TRBV7-2 and TRBJ2-3; D ambiguous. Germline V gene lookup returns CDR1 SGHTA and CDR2 FQGNSA. This CDR3 comprises 15 residues. V gave up 6 bases and J gave up 2 bases, with 15 bases separating them. CDR3 sequence reads: CASRAPIVYTDTQYF. The CDR3 region has the DNA TGTGCCAGCAGGGCACCGATTGTATACACAGATACGCAGTATTTT. Combining the CDR3 with reference TRBV7-2 and TRBJ2-3 gives the whole variable domain GAGVSQSPSNKVTEKGKDVELRCDPISGHTALYWYRQSLGQGLEFLIYFQGNSAPDKSGLPSDRFSAERTGGSVSTLTIQRTQQEDSAVYLCASRAPIVYTDTQYFGPGTRLTVL.